The text below deals with one TCR beta chain. Measured with immunoSEQ multiplex PCR; TCRdb has only the in-frame clones, and not every one. Of 440,000 or so clones listed, 70% to 90% were seen once; the top ten hold about 1.6%. This sample is drawn from a study of blood T cell repertoires in COVID-19. From germline, CDR1 is MDHEN and CDR2 SYDVKM. The CDR3 is made up of 13 amino acids. The V end lost 3 bases, the J end lost 1 base, and 6 bases lay between the germline ends. This TCR came from a middle-aged woman with COVID-19, enrolled during active disease. The sample taken for sequencing was peripheral blood. The chain links TRBV28 to TRBJ1-1, with D hard to call. The CDR3 DNA reads TGTGCCAGCAGTTTCCGTCGGAACACTGAAGCTTTCTTT. Protein sequence: CASSFRRNTEAFF.